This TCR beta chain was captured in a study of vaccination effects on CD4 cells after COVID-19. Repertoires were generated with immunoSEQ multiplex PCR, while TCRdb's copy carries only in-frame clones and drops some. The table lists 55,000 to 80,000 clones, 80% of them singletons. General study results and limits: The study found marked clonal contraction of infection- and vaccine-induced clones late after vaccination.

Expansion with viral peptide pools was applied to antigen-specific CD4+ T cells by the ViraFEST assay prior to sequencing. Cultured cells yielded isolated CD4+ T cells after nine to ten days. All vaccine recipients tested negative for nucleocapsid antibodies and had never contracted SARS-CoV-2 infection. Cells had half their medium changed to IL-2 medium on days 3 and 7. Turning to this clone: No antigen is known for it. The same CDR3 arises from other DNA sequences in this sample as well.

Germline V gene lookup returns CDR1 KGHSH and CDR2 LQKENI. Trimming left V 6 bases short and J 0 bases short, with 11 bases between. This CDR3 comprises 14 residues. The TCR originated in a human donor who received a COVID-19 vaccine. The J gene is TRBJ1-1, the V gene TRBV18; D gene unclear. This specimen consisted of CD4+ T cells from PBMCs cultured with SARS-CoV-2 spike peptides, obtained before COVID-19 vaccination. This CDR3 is CASSLQPMNTEAFF. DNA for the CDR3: TGTGCCAGCTCGTTACAACCTATGAACACTGAAGCTTTCTTT.